What follows describes a single T cell receptor (beta chain). The data were taken from a study of CD8+CD57+ T cells in acquired aplastic anemia. For CDR3 and TCR beta VDJ profiling, genomic DNA was the template used. Each CDR3 protein gets one entry after TCRdb re-called the reads with MiXCR. The sample includes some 68,000 distinct CDR3 sequences, roughly 50% of them seen just once. This clonotype was sampled from a human donor in good health, serving as a control. Sequencing was performed on sorted CD4+, CD8+, or CD8+CD57+ T cells (not recorded which) from PBMCs.

The CDR3 sequence is CAISSDLPYEQYF. CDR3 sequence (DNA): TGTGCCATCAGTTCCGACCTGCCCTACGAGCAGTACTTC. The rearrangement links TRBV10-3 to TRBJ2-7; D gene unclear. CDR1 is ENHRY and CDR2 is SYGVKD in the germline V gene. The CDR3 contains 13 residues. Trimming pared 5 bases from V and 2 bases from J, leaving 10 bases between.